One sample yielded the 14 T cell receptor beta chains listed below, sequenced in a study of beta chain features in type 1 diabetes (dated by TCRdb to the late 2010s). To prepare the library, the immunoSEQ multiplex PCR assay was applied. The entire amount of isolated RNA was reverse transcribed using the High Capacity cDNA Reverse Transcription Kit, so the sequenced TCRB transcripts were expressed ones. As stored in TCRdb, this immuneACCESS dataset retains in-frame rearrangements with V and J assigned. A fraction of the clones does not appear; measured against another copy, unresolved V genes explain less than half of the discrepancy, and the remainder lacks a known reason. A total of about 410,000 clones appear in this sample, roughly 13% of them only once. The ten largest clonotypes hold approximately 0.035% of the sample. Sequenced sample: naive CD4+ T cells from blood. The cell subset or site tag for this specimen amounts to: true naive CD4+ T cells. The receptors stem from a young man in good health.

This clone was seen a handful of times. This chain joins TRBV7-2 and TRBJ2-1; D possibly corresponds to TRBD2 (5 bases). Germline CDR1 SGHTA, CDR2 FQGNSA. The CDR3 consists of 13 residues. V was clipped by 11 bases and J by 4 bases, with 15 bases between them. Here the CDR3 reads CAESARTYNEQFF. The CDR3 DNA follows: TGTGCCGAGTCGGCTAGGACTTACAATGAGCAGTTCTTC.

This clone has a handful of counts. This chain links TRBV5-4 with TRBJ2-1; D tentatively fits TRBD1 or TRBD2 (5 bases each). The CDR3 spans 14 residues. Germline V CDR1 and CDR2: SGHNT, YYREEE (reference sequence). V shed 0 bases and J shed 3 bases, with 7 bases lying between them. CDR3 in amino acids: CASSLAGLYNEQFF. For the CDR3, the DNA is TGTGCCAGCAGCTTGGCGGGGCTCTACAATGAGCAGTTCTTC. The whole variable domain, filled in from reference TRBV5-4 and TRBJ2-1, reads ETGVTQSPTHLIKTRGQQVTLRCSSQSGHNTVSWYQQALGQGPQFIFQYYREEENGRGNFPPRFSGLQFPNYSSELNVNALELDDSALYLCASSLAGLYNEQFFGPGTRLTVL.

V is TRBV25-1 and J is TRBJ1-2; perhaps TRBD1 as D (6 bases). The length of the CDR3 is 13 residues. Germline V gene data show CDR1 as MGHDK and CDR2 as SYGVNS. V dropped 6 bases and J dropped 4 bases, with 12 bases sitting between them. CDR3: CASSPDRPYGYTF. DNA for the CDR3: TGTGCCAGCAGCCCCGACAGGCCCTATGGCTACACCTTC.

This clone has only a few counts. The chain employs TRBV18 and TRBJ2-5, with D maybe TRBD1 (6 bases). This CDR3 is 13 amino acids long. V shed 4 bases and J shed 5 bases, with 11 bases lying between them. Germline V gene lookup returns CDR1 KGHSH and CDR2 LQKENI. CDR3 sequence reads: CASSQQGRETQYF. CDR3 nucleotide sequence: TGTGCCAGCTCACAACAGGGCCGGGAGACCCAGTACTTC.

In this sample, this clone turned up a few times. The chain is built from TRBV4-3 and TRBJ1-1; 7 nucleotides line up with TRBD1. V gave up 4 bases and J gave up 6 bases; unmatched junction bases: 11. The length of the CDR3 is 15 residues. Germline V gene lookup returns CDR1 LGHNA and CDR2 YSLEER. For the CDR3, the DNA is TGCGCCAGCAGCCCGAACGCCCATACAGGGGCTGAAGCTTTCTTT. It specifies CASSPNAHTGAEAFF.

This clone came up a few times. This chain joins TRBV6-5 and TRBJ2-7; 8 nucleotides align to TRBD1. With 0 bases clipped from V and 5 bases from J, the junction kept 9 bases outside the gene matches. There are 16 residues in the CDR3. Germline-derived CDR1 and CDR2 are MNHEY and SVGAGI. Written as DNA, the CDR3 is TGTGCCAGCAGTTACTCCTATGGACAGGGTAGGAACGAGCAGTACTTC. This encodes CASSYSYGQGRNEQYF.

The rearrangement joins TRBV19 to TRBJ1-1, with D hard to call. Trimming took 6 bases from V and 6 from J, leaving 17 bases between them. CDR1 LNHDA and CDR2 SQIVND come from the germline V gene (reference sequence). The CDR3 is made up of 14 amino acids. The CDR3 DNA sequence: TGTGCCAGTAGGACACCCTGGGGTAAGGCTGAAGCTTTCTTT. Amino acid sequence: CASRTPWGKAEAFF.

This clone showed up just a few times. The V call is TRBV7-9, the J call TRBJ1-1; tentatively, D is TRBD1 (6 bases). CDR3 length: 15 residues. V lost 5 bases to trimming and J lost 1 base, with 14 bases between them. Germline V gene sequence: CDR1 SEHNR, CDR2 FQNEAQ (reference sequence). CDR3 sequence reads: CASSKGRGGNTEAFF. DNA of the CDR3: TGTGCCAGCAGCAAAGGCAGGGGCGGGAACACTGAAGCTTTCTTT. The entire variable domain, with the rest obtained from reference TRBV7-9 and TRBJ1-1, is as follows: DTGVSQNPRHKITKRGQNVTFRCDPISEHNRLYWYRQTLGQGPEFLTYFQNEAQLEKSRLLSDRFSAERPKGSFSTLEIQRTEQGDSAMYLCASSKGRGGNTEAFFGQGTRLTVV.

This clone was counted many times. The chain employs TRBV30 and TRBJ2-1; D is perhaps TRBD2 (5 bases). CDR3 length equals 15 residues. In germline, CDR1 is GTSNPN, CDR2 SVGIG (reference sequence). V gave up 2 bases and J gave up 2 bases, with 13 bases separating them. This CDR3 reads CAWSWETGAYNEQFF. CDR3 coding DNA: TGTGCCTGGAGTTGGGAGACTGGGGCCTACAATGAGCAGTTCTTC.

This clone was seen a single time. The chain recombines TRBV25-1 with TRBJ2-3; D remains unclear. This CDR3 is 11 amino acids long. With 6 bases removed from V and 11 bases from J, the gap between germline ends came to 12 bases. The germline V gene encodes CDR1 MGHDK and CDR2 SYGVNS. The chain's CDR3 is CASRGEWGQYF. The CDR3 nucleotides are TGTGCCAGCAGGGGCGAATGGGGGCAGTATTTT.

The V call is TRBV30, the J call TRBJ1-5, with 9 bases lining up with TRBD1. Germline loops: CDR1 GTSNPN, CDR2 SVGIG (reference sequence). This CDR3 is built from 18 residues. V lost 2 bases and J lost 1; bases outside the gene matches: 12. CDR3 sequence (DNA): TGTGCCTGGAGTCCGGACAGGGGTACTTTTACGAGCAATCAGCCCCAGCATTTT. Amino acid sequence: CAWSPDRGTFTSNQPQHF.

J is TRBJ2-5 and V is TRBV15, with 12 bases lining up with TRBD2. The CDR3 contains 17 residues. CDR1 is LNHNV, CDR2 YYDKDF, per germline (reference sequence). V lost 1 base, J lost 4 bases, and 7 bases stayed unmatched. CDR3 sequence: CATSRGRLAGVRETQYF. CDR3 DNA: TGTGCCACCAGCAGAGGGAGACTAGCGGGAGTACGAGAGACCCAGTACTTC.

This clone was seen only a few times. This chain connects TRBV23-1 to TRBJ2-3; D is unclear. TRBV23-1 is sorted into the ORF group, with uncertain function. The V end was cut by 4 bases, the J end by 4 bases, with 12 bases between. This CDR3 spans 14 amino acids. In DNA form, the CDR3 reads TGCGCCAGCAGTCCCCTAGGACCGGCAGATACGCAGTATTTT. Protein: CASSPLGPADTQYF.

This clone was counted between two and nine times. The chain links TRBV30 to TRBJ1-2, with a possible D match to TRBD1 (6 bases). The germline V and J ends were trimmed by 5 bases and 4 bases, with 20 bases remaining between them. Germline V gene sequence: CDR1 GTSNPN, CDR2 SVGIG (reference sequence). The CDR3 length is 15 residues. Here the CDR3 DNA reads TGTGCCTGGTCCTTTGGTGGGGGGCGACGCTATGGCTACACCTTC. Translation gives CAWSFGGGRRYGYTF.